This T cell receptor (beta chain) was sequenced in a study of T cell repertoires in cytomegalovirus infection. Across the study: Signatures in public TCR beta sequences pointed to both CMV infection and matching HLA type. Notes on the study in general: The ex vivo response was dominated by HLA-C-restricted CMV-specific TCR beta clonotypes.

Via MiXCR, TCRdb re-called the reads, giving one row per CDR3 protein. This table holds around 530,000 distinct CDR3 sequences, 16% found once. This clonotype was recorded many times. The antigen remains undetermined. Per the germline V gene, CDR1 is MNHNS and CDR2 is SASEGT. The CDR3 totals 14 residues. V was shortened by 6 bases and J by 0 bases, with 12 bases between the two germline ends. The rearrangement uses TRBV6-1 and TRBJ2-7, with D unclear. Material: CD8+ T cells from PBMCs. The origin of this receptor is a human donor in good health (CMV status not recorded). Some clones in this sample may be carry-over from other donors' samples. CDR3 sequence reads: CASSDMSISYEQYF. The CDR3, as DNA: TGTGCCAGCAGCGACATGAGTATCTCCTACGAGCAGTACTTC.